These T cell receptor beta chains were read from a single sample in a study of Graves' ophthalmopathy and Graves' hyperthyroidism. A single record per CDR3 protein comes from TCRdb applying MiXCR to the multiplex PCR reads. This sample carries under 350,000 distinct CDR3 sequences, about a sixth of them seen once, and the ten largest clones take roughly an eighth. The sequenced sample was peripheral blood. These receptors originate from an adult man with Graves' ophthalmopathy. Both conserved end residues are part of each CDR3. The order of the fields is V gene, clone size, J gene, D gene, CDR3 protein, CDR3 DNA. The D gene is left open where the match is weak. The size field is filled for only some rows; it gives once, few, many or a size class.

v_gene: TRBV2
abundance: many
j_gene: TRBJ2-5
d_gene: NA
CDR3aa: CASSGQPGETQYF
CDR3nt: TGTGCCAGCAGTGGCCAGCCGGGAGAGACCCAGTACTTC

v_gene: TRBV6-2/TRBV6-3
abundance: many
j_gene: TRBJ1-5
d_gene: TRBD1
CDR3aa: CASSYSIGVGQGAVQPQHF
CDR3nt: TGTGCCAGCAGTTACTCGATCGGCGTAGGGCAGGGGGCAGTTCAGCCCCAGCATTTT

v_gene: TRBV7-2
abundance: many
j_gene: TRBJ2-2
d_gene: NA
CDR3aa: CASSFSRATGELFF
CDR3nt: TGTGCCAGCAGCTTTTCTAGGGCCACCGGGGAGCTGTTTTTT

v_gene: TRBV2
abundance: many
j_gene: TRBJ2-7
d_gene: NA
CDR3aa: CASGAGPGEYEQYF
CDR3nt: TGTGCCAGCGGGGCGGGGCCGGGAGAATACGAGCAGTACTTC

v_gene: TRBV20-1
abundance: many
j_gene: TRBJ2-5
d_gene: TRBD2
CDR3aa: CSASFSGKETQYF
CDR3nt: TGCAGTGCTAGCTTTAGCGGGAAGGAGACCCAGTACTTC

v_gene: TRBV6-5
abundance: many
j_gene: TRBJ2-7
d_gene: TRBD2
CDR3aa: CASSYSSGAYEQYF
CDR3nt: TGTGCCAGCAGTTACAGTAGCGGGGCGTACGAGCAGTACTTC

v_gene: TRBV28
abundance: few
j_gene: TRBJ1-1
d_gene: NA
CDR3aa: CASSLSLGVTEAFF
CDR3nt: TGTGCCAGCAGTTTATCCTTAGGGGTAACTGAAGCTTTCTTT

v_gene: TRBV7-2
abundance: many
j_gene: TRBJ2-5
d_gene: NA
CDR3aa: CASSLGYGLETQYF
CDR3nt: TGTGCCAGCAGCTTAGGGTATGGATTGGAGACCCAGTACTTC

v_gene: TRBV10-2
abundance: few
j_gene: TRBJ2-5
d_gene: NA
CDR3aa: CASSETSRETQYF
CDR3nt: TGCGCCAGCAGTGAGACTAGCCGGGAGACCCAGTACTTC

v_gene: TRBV12-3/TRBV12-4
abundance: NA
j_gene: TRBJ1-2
d_gene: NA
CDR3aa: CASSTLGGYTF
CDR3nt: TGTGCCAGCTCGACTTTGGGCGGCTACACCTTC

v_gene: TRBV6-1
abundance: many
j_gene: TRBJ2-7
d_gene: NA
CDR3aa: CASQTGGTYEQYF
CDR3nt: TGTGCCAGCCAGACAGGTGGTACCTACGAGCAGTACTTC

v_gene: TRBV5-1
abundance: many
j_gene: TRBJ1-2
d_gene: NA
CDR3aa: CASSLDRISNYGYTF
CDR3nt: TGCGCCAGCAGCTTGGACAGAATCTCTAACTATGGCTACACCTTC

v_gene: TRBV12-3/TRBV12-4
abundance: many
j_gene: TRBJ1-6
d_gene: NA
CDR3aa: CASSRRTVGSPLHF
CDR3nt: TGTGCCAGCAGTAGAAGGACGGTGGGATCACCCCTCCACTTT

v_gene: TRBV6-1
abundance: NA
j_gene: TRBJ2-7
d_gene: TRBD2
CDR3aa: CASDQREGSYEQYF
CDR3nt: TGTGCCAGCGACCAGCGGGAGGGTTCCTACGAGCAGTACTTC

v_gene: TRBV6-5
abundance: many
j_gene: TRBJ2-7
d_gene: TRBD1
CDR3aa: CASSSPPNRGRAYEQYF
CDR3nt: TGTGCCAGCAGTTCCCCACCAAACAGGGGGCGTGCCTACGAGCAGTACTTC

v_gene: TRBV6-1
abundance: NA
j_gene: TRBJ2-6
d_gene: TRBD2
CDR3aa: CASSLAGGGGANVLTF
CDR3nt: TGTGCCAGCAGTCTAGCGGGGGGAGGTGGGGCCAACGTCCTGACTTTC

v_gene: TRBV6-5
abundance: many
j_gene: TRBJ2-2
d_gene: TRBD2
CDR3aa: CASSYASGGTTTGELFF
CDR3nt: TGTGCCAGCAGTTACGCTTCTGGGGGGACTACCACCGGGGAGCTGTTTTTT

v_gene: TRBV7-2
abundance: NA
j_gene: TRBJ2-7
d_gene: NA
CDR3aa: CASSHHMGRVGEQYF
CDR3nt: TGTGCCAGCAGCCATCATATGGGCAGGGTGGGCGAGCAGTACTTC

v_gene: TRBV19
abundance: NA
j_gene: TRBJ2-2
d_gene: NA
CDR3aa: CASTPGHTNTGELFF
CDR3nt: TGTGCCAGTACCCCGGGACACACGAACACCGGGGAGCTGTTTTTT

v_gene: TRBV28
abundance: NA
j_gene: TRBJ2-5
d_gene: NA
CDR3aa: CASSAQGWGETQYF
CDR3nt: TGTGCCAGCAGTGCCCAGGGATGGGGAGAGACCCAGTACTTC

v_gene: TRBV4-3
abundance: many
j_gene: TRBJ2-7
d_gene: TRBD1
CDR3aa: CASSQAAERRGSEQYF
CDR3nt: TGCGCCAGCAGCCAAGCTGCTGAGCGCAGGGGGAGCGAGCAGTACTTC

v_gene: TRBV12-3/TRBV12-4
abundance: many
j_gene: TRBJ1-6
d_gene: NA
CDR3aa: CASTTQVVGDNSPLHF
CDR3nt: TGTGCCAGCACCACCCAGGTCGTCGGTGATAATTCACCCCTCCACTTT

v_gene: TRBV9
abundance: many
j_gene: TRBJ2-4
d_gene: NA
CDR3aa: CASSPDVGGVRNIQYF
CDR3nt: TGTGCCAGCAGCCCAGACGTCGGAGGGGTGAGGAACATTCAGTACTTC

v_gene: TRBV30
abundance: many
j_gene: TRBJ1-2
d_gene: TRBD1
CDR3aa: CASAGTGHGYTF
CDR3nt: TGTGCCTCTGCCGGGACAGGGCATGGCTACACCTTC

v_gene: TRBV6-2/TRBV6-3
abundance: many
j_gene: TRBJ2-7
d_gene: NA
CDR3aa: CASSYVSVLGEQYF
CDR3nt: NA

v_gene: TRBV12-3/TRBV12-4
abundance: many
j_gene: TRBJ2-2
d_gene: NA
CDR3aa: CASRNRGFSTGELFF
CDR3nt: TGTGCCAGCAGGAATCGGGGGTTTAGCACCGGGGAGCTGTTTTTT

v_gene: TRBV11-2
abundance: few
j_gene: TRBJ2-2
d_gene: NA
CDR3aa: CASSLFDTGELFF
CDR3nt: TGTGCCAGCAGCTTATTTGACACCGGGGAGCTGTTTTTT

v_gene: TRBV6-2/TRBV6-3
abundance: NA
j_gene: TRBJ1-1
d_gene: NA
CDR3aa: CASSYNLGDEAFF
CDR3nt: TGTGCCAGCAGTTACAATTTGGGAGATGAAGCTTTCTTT

v_gene: TRBV6-2/TRBV6-3
abundance: many
j_gene: TRBJ2-5
d_gene: TRBD2
CDR3aa: CASSARPASPLRGGRETQYF
CDR3nt: TGTGCCAGCAGCGCCAGGCCCGCATCTCCGTTGCGGGGGGGCCGAGAGACCCAGTACTTC

v_gene: TRBV4-2
abundance: NA
j_gene: TRBJ2-7
d_gene: TRBD2
CDR3aa: CASSQESSGVVRYEQYF
CDR3nt: TGTGCCAGCAGCCAAGAGTCTAGCGGGGTCGTCAGATACGAGCAGTACTTC

v_gene: TRBV4-1
abundance: many
j_gene: TRBJ1-5
d_gene: NA
CDR3aa: CASSRQDNQPQHF
CDR3nt: TGCGCCAGCAGCCGGCAGGATAATCAGCCCCAGCATTTT

v_gene: TRBV5-1
abundance: NA
j_gene: TRBJ2-7
d_gene: NA
CDR3aa: CASSLWGGRNEQYF
CDR3nt: TGCGCCAGCAGCTTGTGGGGGGGCCGGAACGAGCAGTACTTC

v_gene: TRBV29-1
abundance: many
j_gene: TRBJ1-1
d_gene: NA
CDR3aa: CSVEGADEGLNTEAFF
CDR3nt: TGCAGCGTTGAAGGTGCAGATGAGGGTCTTAACACTGAAGCTTTCTTT

v_gene: TRBV19
abundance: many
j_gene: TRBJ1-2
d_gene: TRBD1
CDR3aa: CASIVGGTGEHYGYTF
CDR3nt: TGTGCCAGTATTGTCGGGGGGACAGGAGAACACTATGGCTACACCTTC

v_gene: TRBV6-1
abundance: many
j_gene: TRBJ2-7
d_gene: NA
CDR3aa: CASLLQGTSYEQYF
CDR3nt: TGTGCCAGCCTGCTACAGGGTACCTCCTACGAGCAGTACTTC

v_gene: TRBV30
abundance: many
j_gene: TRBJ2-7
d_gene: NA
CDR3aa: CAWSVRGNEQYF
CDR3nt: TGTGCCTGGAGTGTACGCGGAAACGAGCAGTACTTC

v_gene: TRBV3-1
abundance: many
j_gene: TRBJ1-1
d_gene: NA
CDR3aa: CASSQRPYRQAEAFF
CDR3nt: TGTGCCAGCAGCCAGAGACCTTACCGACAGGCTGAAGCTTTCTTT

v_gene: TRBV7-2
abundance: few
j_gene: TRBJ2-7
d_gene: NA
CDR3aa: CASSLGLVEQYF
CDR3nt: TGTGCCAGCAGCTTGGGGTTGGTCGAGCAGTACTTC

v_gene: TRBV12-3/TRBV12-4
abundance: NA
j_gene: TRBJ1-5
d_gene: NA
CDR3aa: CASSDDIYSNQPQHF
CDR3nt: TGTGCCAGCAGTGATGACATCTATAGCAATCAGCCCCAGCATTTT

v_gene: TRBV2
abundance: many
j_gene: TRBJ1-2
d_gene: NA
CDR3aa: CASRWQGSGYTF
CDR3nt: TGTGCCAGCCGGTGGCAGGGAAGTGGCTACACCTTC

v_gene: TRBV7-9
abundance: many
j_gene: TRBJ1-1
d_gene: NA
CDR3aa: CASSPGSGEAFF
CDR3nt: TGTGCCAGCAGCCCCGGATCGGGAGAAGCTTTCTTT

v_gene: TRBV24-1
abundance: many
j_gene: TRBJ1-2
d_gene: TRBD1
CDR3aa: CATSDRIAGGGSYGYTF
CDR3nt: TGTGCCACCAGTGACCGTATCGCAGGGGGCGGCAGCTATGGCTACACCTTC

v_gene: TRBV28
abundance: many
j_gene: TRBJ1-5
d_gene: NA
CDR3aa: CASSLNAGQPQHF
CDR3nt: TGTGCCAGCAGTTTGAATGCCGGTCAGCCCCAGCATTTT

v_gene: TRBV2
abundance: NA
j_gene: TRBJ2-5
d_gene: TRBD2
CDR3aa: CASSQGLADQETQYF
CDR3nt: TGTGCCAGCAGTCAGGGACTAGCGGACCAAGAGACCCAGTACTTC

v_gene: TRBV5-1
abundance: many
j_gene: TRBJ2-2
d_gene: TRBD1
CDR3aa: CASSVQSGGVGELFF
CDR3nt: TGCGCCAGCAGCGTTCAATCAGGGGGTGTCGGGGAGCTGTTTTTT

v_gene: TRBV11-2
abundance: NA
j_gene: TRBJ1-1
d_gene: TRBD1
CDR3aa: CASSYPDRENTEAFF
CDR3nt: TGTGCCAGCAGCTACCCCGACAGGGAGAACACTGAAGCTTTCTTT

v_gene: TRBV28
abundance: many
j_gene: TRBJ2-5
d_gene: TRBD2
CDR3aa: CASSPGTSGGPGETQYF
CDR3nt: TGTGCCAGCAGTCCCGGGACTAGCGGGGGTCCAGGGGAGACCCAGTACTTC

v_gene: TRBV19
abundance: many
j_gene: TRBJ1-1
d_gene: NA
CDR3aa: CASRSSGANTEAFF
CDR3nt: TGTGCCAGTAGATCGTCAGGGGCGAACACTGAAGCTTTCTTT

v_gene: TRBV3-1
abundance: many
j_gene: TRBJ2-7
d_gene: NA
CDR3aa: CASSRGTEPYEQYF
CDR3nt: TGTGCCAGCAGCCGCGGGACAGAACCCTACGAGCAGTACTTC

v_gene: TRBV6-1
abundance: many
j_gene: TRBJ1-2
d_gene: TRBD1
CDR3aa: CASSPGQGGAGYTF
CDR3nt: TGTGCCAGCAGCCCGGGACAGGGCGGCGCCGGCTACACCTTC